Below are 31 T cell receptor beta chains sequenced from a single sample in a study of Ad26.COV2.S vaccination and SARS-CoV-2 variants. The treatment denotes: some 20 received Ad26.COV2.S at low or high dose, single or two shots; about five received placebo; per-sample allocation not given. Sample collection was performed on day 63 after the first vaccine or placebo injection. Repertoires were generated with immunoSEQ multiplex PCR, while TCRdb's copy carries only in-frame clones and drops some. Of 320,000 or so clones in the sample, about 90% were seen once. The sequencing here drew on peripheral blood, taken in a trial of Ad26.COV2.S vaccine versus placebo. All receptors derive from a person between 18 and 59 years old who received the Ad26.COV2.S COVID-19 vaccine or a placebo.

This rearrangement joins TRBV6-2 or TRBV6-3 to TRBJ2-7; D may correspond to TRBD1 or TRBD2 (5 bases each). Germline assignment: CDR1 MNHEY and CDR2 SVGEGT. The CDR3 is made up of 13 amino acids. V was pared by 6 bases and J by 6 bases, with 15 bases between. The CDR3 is CASRYDAGGEQYV. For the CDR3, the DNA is TGTGCCAGCAGGTACGACGCTGGGGGCGAGCAGTACGTC.

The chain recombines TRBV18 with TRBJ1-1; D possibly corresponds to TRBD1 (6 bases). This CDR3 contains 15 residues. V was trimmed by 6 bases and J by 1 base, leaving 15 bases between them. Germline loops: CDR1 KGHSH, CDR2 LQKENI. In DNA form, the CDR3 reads TGTGCCAGCTCCTCACAGGGTCAGGGGAACACTGAAGCTTTCTTT. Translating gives CASSSQGQGNTEAFF.

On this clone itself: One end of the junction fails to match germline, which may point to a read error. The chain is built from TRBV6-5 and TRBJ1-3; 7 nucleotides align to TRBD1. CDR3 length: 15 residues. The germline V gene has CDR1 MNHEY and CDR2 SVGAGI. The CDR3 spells CASSYWTGSGNTIYF. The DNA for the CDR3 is TGTGCCAGCAGCTACTGGACAGGCTCTGGAAACACCATATATTTT.

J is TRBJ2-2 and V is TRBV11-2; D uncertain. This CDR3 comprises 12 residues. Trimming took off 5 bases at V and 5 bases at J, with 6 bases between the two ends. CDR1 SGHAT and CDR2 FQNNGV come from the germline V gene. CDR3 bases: TGTGCCAGCAGCCATAGGACCGGGGAGCTGTTTTTT. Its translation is CASSHRTGELFF.

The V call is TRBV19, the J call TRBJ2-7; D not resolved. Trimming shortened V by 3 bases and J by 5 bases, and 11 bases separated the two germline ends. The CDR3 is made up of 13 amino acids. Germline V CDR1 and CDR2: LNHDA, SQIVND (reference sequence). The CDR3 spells CASSILGRDEQYF. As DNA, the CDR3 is TGTGCCAGTAGTATTTTAGGCCGGGACGAGCAGTACTTC. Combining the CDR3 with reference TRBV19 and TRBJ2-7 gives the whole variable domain DGGITQSPKYLFRKEGQNVTLSCEQNLNHDAMYWYRQDPGQGLRLIYYSQIVNDFQKGDIAEGYSVSREKKESFPLTVTSAQKNPTAFYLCASSILGRDEQYFGPGTRLTVT.

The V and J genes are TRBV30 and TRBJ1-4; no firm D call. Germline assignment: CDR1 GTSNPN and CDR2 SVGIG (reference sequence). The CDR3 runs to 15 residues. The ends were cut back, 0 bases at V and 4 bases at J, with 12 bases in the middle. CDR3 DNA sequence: TGTGCCTGGAGTGTACAGCTGGCCCTTAATGAAAAACTGTTTTTT. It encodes CAWSVQLALNEKLFF.

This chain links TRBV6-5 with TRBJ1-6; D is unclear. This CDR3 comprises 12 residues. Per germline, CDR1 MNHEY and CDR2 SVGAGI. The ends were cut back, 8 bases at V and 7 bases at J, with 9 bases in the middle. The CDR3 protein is CASLPGNSPLHF. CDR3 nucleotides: TGTGCCAGCCTCCCCGGGAATTCACCCCTCCACTTT.

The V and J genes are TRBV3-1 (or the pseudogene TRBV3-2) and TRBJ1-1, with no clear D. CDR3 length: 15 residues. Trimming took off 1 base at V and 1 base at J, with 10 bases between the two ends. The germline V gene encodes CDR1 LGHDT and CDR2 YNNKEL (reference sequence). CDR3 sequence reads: CASSQVKGRNTEAFF. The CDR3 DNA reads TGTGCCAGCAGCCAAGTTAAAGGTAGGAACACTGAAGCTTTCTTT.

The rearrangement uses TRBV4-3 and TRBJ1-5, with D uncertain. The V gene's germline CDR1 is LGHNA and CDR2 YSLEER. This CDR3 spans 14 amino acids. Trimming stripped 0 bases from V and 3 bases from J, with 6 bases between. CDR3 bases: TGCGCCAGCAGCCAAGATACTGCCAATCAGCCCCAGCATTTT. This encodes CASSQDTANQPQHF.

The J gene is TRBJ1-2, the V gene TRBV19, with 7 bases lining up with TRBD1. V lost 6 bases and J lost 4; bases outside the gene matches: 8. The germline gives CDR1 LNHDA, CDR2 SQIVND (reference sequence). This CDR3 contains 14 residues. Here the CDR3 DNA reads TGTGCCAGTAGGAACGGAGGGGGCGCCTATGGCTACACCTTC. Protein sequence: CASRNGGGAYGYTF.

The CDR3 DNA is TGTGCCAGAAGCTCATCGGGACAAAGCTCTGGGGCCAACGTCCTGACTTTC. Translating it yields CARSSSGQSSGANVLTF. The chain joins TRBV5-3 to TRBJ2-6, with TRBD1 as a possible D gene (6 bases). TRBV5-3 is designated an ORF whose function remains uncertain. The germline V and J ends were trimmed by 3 bases and 0 bases, with 13 bases remaining between them. This CDR3 region has 17 residues.

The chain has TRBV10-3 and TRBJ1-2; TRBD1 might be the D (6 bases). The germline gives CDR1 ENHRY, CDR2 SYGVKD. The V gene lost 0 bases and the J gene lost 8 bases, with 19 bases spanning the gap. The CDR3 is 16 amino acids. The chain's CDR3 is CAISESGGEEGQGYTF. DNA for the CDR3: TGTGCCATCAGTGAGTCGGGAGGGGAGGAAGGACAGGGCTACACCTTC.

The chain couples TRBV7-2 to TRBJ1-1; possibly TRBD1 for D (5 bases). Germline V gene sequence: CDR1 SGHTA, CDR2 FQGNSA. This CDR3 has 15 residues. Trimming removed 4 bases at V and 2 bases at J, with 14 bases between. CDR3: CASSSGLWGNTEAFF. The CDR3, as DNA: TGTGCCAGCAGCTCAGGGCTTTGGGGAAACACTGAAGCTTTCTTT.

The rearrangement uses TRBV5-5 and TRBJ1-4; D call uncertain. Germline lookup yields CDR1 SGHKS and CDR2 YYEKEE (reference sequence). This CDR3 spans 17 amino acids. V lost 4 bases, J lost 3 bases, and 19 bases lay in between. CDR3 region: CASSEDPLETANEKLFF. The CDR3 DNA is TGTGCCAGCAGCGAGGACCCCTTGGAAACTGCTAATGAAAAACTGTTTTTT.

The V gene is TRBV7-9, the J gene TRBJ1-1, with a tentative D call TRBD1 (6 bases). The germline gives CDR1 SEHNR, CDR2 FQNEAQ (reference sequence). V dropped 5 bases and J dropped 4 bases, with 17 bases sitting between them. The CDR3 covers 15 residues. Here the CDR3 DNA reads TGTGCCAGCAGCGGCAGACAGGTTTCTTCCACTGAAGCTTTCTTT. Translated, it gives CASSGRQVSSTEAFF. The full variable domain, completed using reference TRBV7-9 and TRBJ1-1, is DTGVSQNPRHKITKRGQNVTFRCDPISEHNRLYWYRQTLGQGPEFLTYFQNEAQLEKSRLLSDRFSAERPKGSFSTLEIQRTEQGDSAMYLCASSGRQVSSTEAFFGQGTRLTVV.

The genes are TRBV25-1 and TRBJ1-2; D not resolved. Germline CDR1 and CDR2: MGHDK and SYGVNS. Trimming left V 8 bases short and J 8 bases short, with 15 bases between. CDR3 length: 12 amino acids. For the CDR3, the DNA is TGTGCCAGCCGGCGGGGTGTAACGGGCTACACCTTC. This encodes CASRRGVTGYTF.

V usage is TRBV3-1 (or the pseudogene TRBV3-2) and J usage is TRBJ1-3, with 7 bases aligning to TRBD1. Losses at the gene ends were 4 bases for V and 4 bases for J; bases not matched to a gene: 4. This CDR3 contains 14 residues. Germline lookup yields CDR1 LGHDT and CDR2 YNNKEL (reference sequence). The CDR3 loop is CASSRDREGNTIYF. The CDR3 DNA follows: TGTGCCAGCAGCCGCGACAGGGAAGGAAACACCATATATTTT.

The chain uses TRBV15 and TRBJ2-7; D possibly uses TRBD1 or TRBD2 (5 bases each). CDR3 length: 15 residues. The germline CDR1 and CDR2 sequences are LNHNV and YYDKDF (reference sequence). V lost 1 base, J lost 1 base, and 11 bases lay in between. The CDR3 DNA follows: TGTGCCACCAGCAGAGTGGTTGGGGGTTCCTACGAGCAGTACTTC. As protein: CATSRVVGGSYEQYF.

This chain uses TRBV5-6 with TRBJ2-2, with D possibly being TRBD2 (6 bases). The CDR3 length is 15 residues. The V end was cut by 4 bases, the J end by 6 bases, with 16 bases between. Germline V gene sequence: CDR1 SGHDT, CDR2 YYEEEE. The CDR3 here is CASSSTGTGAGELFF. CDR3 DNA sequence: TGTGCCAGCAGCAGTACCGGGACGGGGGCCGGGGAGCTGTTTTTT.

This CDR3 reads CASSQDGRANEQFF. CDR3 coding DNA: TGCGCCAGCAGCCAAGATGGGAGGGCGAATGAGCAGTTCTTC. The chain combines TRBV4-3 with TRBJ2-1; TRBD2 matches 7 bases. Germline V gene sequence: CDR1 LGHNA, CDR2 YSLEER. V gave up 0 bases and J gave up 7 bases; unmatched junction bases: 3. The CDR3 sequence is 14 residues long.

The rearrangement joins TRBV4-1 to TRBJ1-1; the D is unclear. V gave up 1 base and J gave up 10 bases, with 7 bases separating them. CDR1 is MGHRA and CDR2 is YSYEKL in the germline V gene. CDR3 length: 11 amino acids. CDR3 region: CASSQGKGAFF. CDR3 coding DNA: TGCGCCAGCAGCCAAGGGAAAGGAGCTTTCTTT.

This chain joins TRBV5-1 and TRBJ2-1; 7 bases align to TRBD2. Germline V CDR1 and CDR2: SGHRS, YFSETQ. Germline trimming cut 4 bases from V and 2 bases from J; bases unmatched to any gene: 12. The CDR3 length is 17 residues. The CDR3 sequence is CASSPMGTGGPYNEQFF. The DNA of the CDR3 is TGCGCCAGCAGCCCTATGGGAACGGGAGGTCCCTACAATGAGCAGTTCTTC.

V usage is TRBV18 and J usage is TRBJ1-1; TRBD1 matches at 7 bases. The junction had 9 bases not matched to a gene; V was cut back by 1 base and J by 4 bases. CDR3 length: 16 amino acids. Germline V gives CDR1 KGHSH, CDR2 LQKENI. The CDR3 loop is CASSPQVAGGITEAFF. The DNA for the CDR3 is TGTGCCAGCTCACCACAGGTGGCAGGGGGGATCACTGAAGCTTTCTTT.

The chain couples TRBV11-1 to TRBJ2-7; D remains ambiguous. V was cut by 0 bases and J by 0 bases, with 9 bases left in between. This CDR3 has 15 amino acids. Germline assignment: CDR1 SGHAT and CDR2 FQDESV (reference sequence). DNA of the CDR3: TGTGCCAGCAGCTTAGCTACAGAGAGCTCCTACGAGCAGTACGTC. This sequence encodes CASSLATESSYEQYV.

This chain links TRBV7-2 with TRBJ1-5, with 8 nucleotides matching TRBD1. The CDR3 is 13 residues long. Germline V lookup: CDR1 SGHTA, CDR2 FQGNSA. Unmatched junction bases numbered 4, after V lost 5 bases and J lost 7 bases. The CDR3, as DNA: TGTGCCAGCAGCGTCAGGGGGCAACAGCCCCAGCATTTT. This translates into CASSVRGQQPQHF.

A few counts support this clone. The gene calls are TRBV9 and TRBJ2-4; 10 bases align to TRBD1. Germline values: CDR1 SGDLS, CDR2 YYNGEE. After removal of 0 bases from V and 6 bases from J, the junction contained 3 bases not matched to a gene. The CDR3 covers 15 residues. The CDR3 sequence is CASSVDGDRGNIQYF. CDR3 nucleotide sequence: TGTGCCAGCAGCGTAGATGGGGACAGGGGAAACATTCAGTACTTC.

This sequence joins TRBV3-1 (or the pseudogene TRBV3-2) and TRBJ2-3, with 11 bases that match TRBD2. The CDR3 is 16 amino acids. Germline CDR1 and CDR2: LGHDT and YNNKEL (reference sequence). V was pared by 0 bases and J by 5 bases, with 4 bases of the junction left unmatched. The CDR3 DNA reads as TGTGCCAGCAGCCAAGAAAGGCTAGCGGGGGGAGATACGCAGTATTTT. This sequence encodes CASSQERLAGGDTQYF.

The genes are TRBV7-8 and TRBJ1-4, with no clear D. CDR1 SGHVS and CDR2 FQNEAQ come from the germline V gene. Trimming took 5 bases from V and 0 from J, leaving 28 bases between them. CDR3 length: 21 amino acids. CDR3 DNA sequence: TGTGCCAGCAGCGTTAGGAAAGGGAAGGGATCAAATGGAGCAACTAATGAAAAACTGTTTTTT. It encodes CASSVRKGKGSNGATNEKLFF. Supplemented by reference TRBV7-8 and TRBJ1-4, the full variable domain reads GAGVSQSPRYKVAKRGQDVALRCDPISGHVSLFWYQQALGQGPEFLTYFQNEAQLDKSGLPSDRFFAERPEGSVSTLKIQRTQQEDSAVYLCASSVRKGKGSNGATNEKLFFGSGTQLSVL.

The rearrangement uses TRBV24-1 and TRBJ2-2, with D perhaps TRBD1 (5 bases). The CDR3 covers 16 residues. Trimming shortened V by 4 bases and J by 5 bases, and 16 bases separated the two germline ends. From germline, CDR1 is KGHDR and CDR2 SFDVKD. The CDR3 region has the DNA TGTGCCACCAGTGACTCCAGGGTCCTGGTTACCGGGGAGCTGTTTTTT. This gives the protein CATSDSRVLVTGELFF.

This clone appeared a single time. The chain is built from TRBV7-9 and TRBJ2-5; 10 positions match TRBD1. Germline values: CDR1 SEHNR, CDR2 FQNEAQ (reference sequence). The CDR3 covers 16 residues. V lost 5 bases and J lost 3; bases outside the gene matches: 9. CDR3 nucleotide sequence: TGTGCCAGCAGCCGCACGGGGACAGGGGAGGAAGAGACCCAGTACTTC. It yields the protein CASSRTGTGEEETQYF.

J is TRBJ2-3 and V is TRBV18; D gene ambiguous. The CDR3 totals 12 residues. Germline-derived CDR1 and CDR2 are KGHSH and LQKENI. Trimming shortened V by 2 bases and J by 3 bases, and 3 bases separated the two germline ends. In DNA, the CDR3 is TGTGCCAGCTCACCAGGGACAGATACGCAGTATTTT. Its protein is CASSPGTDTQYF.